Shown below are 25 T cell receptor beta chains from a single sample sequenced in a study of cytomegalovirus exposure and HLA in healthy donors. Primers for the PCR totalled 60 Vbeta and 13 Jbeta. Method: immunoSEQ multiplex PCR; TCRdb's copy keeps in-frame clones and lacks some. The data show around 72,000 clones, approximately 70% seen once. The sample comprised PBMCs. The source is a man in his forties in good health and CMV-seropositive.

The chain has TRBV5-1 and TRBJ1-1, with 11 bases fitting TRBD1. The CDR3 length is 17 residues. Germline loops: CDR1 SGHRS, CDR2 YFSETQ. J was trimmed by 4 bases and V by 4 bases; bases with no gene match: 12. The CDR3 loop is CASSPGDRGGWGTEAFF. CDR3 in DNA: TGCGCCAGCAGCCCGGGGGACAGGGGGGGTTGGGGCACTGAAGCTTTCTTT. Full variable domain (remainder filled in from reference TRBV5-1 and TRBJ1-1): KAGVTQTPRYLIKTRGQQVTLSCSPISGHRSVSWYQQTPGQGLQFLFEYFSETQRNKGNFPGRFSGRQFSNSRSEMNVSTLELGDSALYLCASSPGDRGGWGTEAFFGQGTRLTVV.

This clone has more than one count but fewer than ten. The gene calls are TRBV5-1 and TRBJ1-1; D is perhaps TRBD1 (6 bases). V shed 0 bases and J shed 5 bases, with 14 bases lying between them. CDR1 and CDR2 (germline): SGHRS, YFSETQ. This CDR3 region has 15 residues. CDR3 sequence: CASSLETGVMTEAFF. CDR3 in DNA: TGCGCCAGCAGCTTGGAGACAGGCGTGATGACTGAAGCTTTCTTT.

This sequence joins TRBV2 and TRBJ2-7; 9 nucleotides agree with TRBD1. Germline-derived CDR1 and CDR2 are SNHLY and FYNNEI. CDR3 length: 15 amino acids. With 6 bases clipped from V and 2 bases from J, the junction kept 8 bases outside the gene matches. The CDR3 nucleotides read TGTGCCAGCAGGGATTGGACAGGGGCCACCTACGAGCAGTACTTC. This translates into CASRDWTGATYEQYF.

This clone occurred a few times. The V and J genes are TRBV19 and TRBJ2-2; 10 bases fit TRBD2. CDR3 length: 17 amino acids. Trimming at V came to 2 bases and at J to 6 bases, leaving 9 bases not matched to a gene. The germline gives CDR1 LNHDA, CDR2 SQIVND (reference sequence). The CDR3 region is CASSISGLAAWAGELFF. Written as DNA, the CDR3 is TGTGCCAGTAGTATAAGCGGACTAGCGGCGTGGGCCGGGGAGCTGTTTTTT.

The chain couples TRBV6-5 to TRBJ1-5, with a weak D call TRBD1 (5 bases). The germline gives CDR1 MNHEY, CDR2 SVGAGI. V was shortened by 4 bases and J by 3 bases, with 7 bases between the two germline ends. The CDR3 covers 13 residues. As DNA, the CDR3 is TGTGCCAGCAGTTGGGGCAACAATCAGCCCCAGCATTTT. Its translation is CASSWGNNQPQHF.

This clone was seen a few times. V usage is TRBV7-9 and J usage is TRBJ2-7, with 7 bases matching TRBD1. The CDR3 totals 12 residues. With 5 bases clipped from V and 6 bases from J, the junction kept 4 bases outside the gene matches. Germline CDR1 and CDR2: SEHNR and FQNEAQ (reference sequence). In nucleotides, the CDR3 is TGTGCCAGCAGCCCGACAGGGCTCGAGCAGTACTTC. Translated, it gives CASSPTGLEQYF. The complete variable domain, with remaining parts taken from reference TRBV7-9 and TRBJ2-7, reads DTGVSQNPRHKITKRGQNVTFRCDPISEHNRLYWYRQTLGQGPEFLTYFQNEAQLEKSRLLSDRFSAERPKGSFSTLEIQRTEQGDSAMYLCASSPTGLEQYFGPGTRLTVT.

This clone was found once. The V call is TRBV5-4, the J call TRBJ2-2; 10 bases align to TRBD2. The ends lost 0 bases at V and 5 bases at J; junction bases unmatched: 7. This CDR3 is built from 17 residues. Germline CDR1 SGHNT, CDR2 YYREEE (reference sequence). The CDR3 loop reads CASSLGAGGPSTGELFF. Here the CDR3 DNA reads TGTGCCAGCAGCTTGGGAGCGGGGGGGCCTAGTACCGGGGAGCTGTTTTTT.

The chain recombines TRBV28 with TRBJ1-6; D unresolved. CDR1 MDHEN and CDR2 SYDVKM come from the germline V gene. With 5 bases removed from V and 10 bases from J, the gap between germline ends came to 12 bases. This CDR3 spans 13 amino acids. The CDR3 region has the DNA TGTGCCAGCAGTCCTCTGGGAGGGTCACCCCTCCACTTT. Amino acid sequence: CASSPLGGSPLHF.

The chain recombines TRBV11-3 with TRBJ2-2; 8 nucleotides line up with TRBD2. CDR1 is SGHNT and CDR2 is YENEEA in the germline V gene. The CDR3 is made up of 16 amino acids. V lost 5 bases to trimming and J lost 7 bases; unmatched junction nucleotides: 12. As DNA, the CDR3 is TGTGCCAGCAGCCCCCTTACCGGGGGGGCCGGCGGGGAGCTGTTTTTT. This translates into CASSPLTGGAGGELFF.

V usage is TRBV28 and J usage is TRBJ1-2; weak D call: TRBD1 (6 bases). The CDR3 runs to 16 residues. CDR1 and CDR2 (germline): MDHEN, SYDVKM. Trimming removed 2 bases at V and 8 bases at J, with 21 bases between. CDR3 protein: CASSLISQGLYSGYTF. The CDR3 bases are TGTGCCAGCAGTTTAATTTCACAGGGTCTATATAGCGGCTACACCTTC.

J is TRBJ2-7 and V is TRBV7-9, with D perhaps TRBD1 (5 bases). CDR3 length: 15 residues. Looked up from germline, CDR1 is SEHNR and CDR2 is FQNEAQ (reference sequence). Deletions cut 5 bases from V and 2 bases from J, with 16 bases between. The CDR3 here is CASSPIDSETYEQYF. CDR3 DNA: TGTGCCAGCAGCCCAATAGACAGCGAAACCTACGAGCAGTACTTC.

The chain has TRBV7-3 and TRBJ1-2; D gene ambiguous. Germline CDR1 is SGHTA and CDR2 is FQGTGA. This CDR3 contains 11 residues. With 4 bases removed from V and 5 bases from J, the gap between germline ends came to 5 bases. CDR3 sequence (DNA): TGTGCCAGCAGCTCGGGTTATGGCTACACCTTC. It specifies CASSSGYGYTF.

The chain carries TRBV7-2 and TRBJ1-5; D not resolved. The CDR3 contains 14 residues. Per germline, CDR1 SGHTA and CDR2 FQGNSA. Trimming stripped 1 base from V and 3 bases from J, with 7 bases between. DNA for the CDR3: TGTGCCAGCAGCTTAGTGGCTTTCAATCAGCCCCAGCATTTT. Translation: CASSLVAFNQPQHF.

The chain is built from TRBV13 and TRBJ2-1; perhaps TRBD1 as D (6 bases). V was clipped by 5 bases and J by 4 bases, with 15 bases between them. The CDR3 spans 15 residues. The germline CDR1 and CDR2 sequences are PRHDT and FYEKMQ (reference sequence). CDR3 coding DNA: TGTGCCAGCAGCCTCACCGGGACACAATACAATGAGCAGTTCTTC. Protein product: CASSLTGTQYNEQFF.

By sample share, this clone is medium-sized. The V gene is TRBV6-5, the J gene TRBJ1-3; D gene ambiguous. Germline lookup yields CDR1 MNHEY and CDR2 SVGAGI. The CDR3 sequence is 15 residues long. Deletions cut 0 bases from V and 4 bases from J, with 10 bases between. The CDR3 is CASSYSSAVGNTIYF. CDR3 sequence (DNA): TGTGCCAGCAGTTACTCGAGTGCCGTCGGAAACACCATATATTTT.

This clone came up a few times. V gene TRBV4-2 combines with J gene TRBJ2-3, with 8 bases fitting TRBD2. This CDR3 has 17 residues. Per germline, CDR1 LGHNA and CDR2 YNFKEQ. V shed 1 base, J shed 4 bases, and the junction held 10 bases outside the gene matches. The CDR3 DNA sequence: TGTGCCAGCAGCCAAGTGGGATTAGCGGGGTCCGCAGATACGCAGTATTTT. Its protein is CASSQVGLAGSADTQYF.

This chain uses TRBV5-4 with TRBJ2-5; D perhaps matches TRBD1 (6 bases). The CDR3 spans 14 residues. V lost 3 bases and J lost 5, with 14 bases in between. Germline V gives CDR1 SGHNT, CDR2 YYREEE (reference sequence). CDR3 sequence (DNA): TGTGCCAGCAGCTCGCAAGGGGGACGGGAGACCCAGTACTTC. Amino acid sequence: CASSSQGGRETQYF.

The chain has TRBV12-5 and TRBJ2-1, with 7 bases identical to TRBD1. The CDR3 sequence is 14 residues long. CDR1 is LGHNT, CDR2 FRNRAP, per germline. Losses at the gene ends were 7 bases for V and 7 bases for J; bases not matched to a gene: 10. CDR3 residues: CASARDSLRNEQFF. CDR3 bases: TGTGCTAGTGCCCGGGACAGTCTAAGGAATGAGCAGTTCTTC. Together with reference TRBV12-5 and TRBJ2-1, the CDR3 gives the full variable domain: DARVTQTPRHKVTEMGQEVTMRCQPILGHNTVFWYRQTMMQGLELLAYFRNRAPLDDSGMPKDRFSAEMPDATLATLKIQPSEPRDSAVYFCASARDSLRNEQFFGPGTRLTVL.

There are a few counts of this clone. The chain carries TRBV5-4 and TRBJ1-4; D uncertain. This CDR3 spans 12 amino acids. V was trimmed by 4 bases and J by 8 bases, leaving 9 bases between them. CDR1 SGHNT and CDR2 YYREEE come from the germline V gene (reference sequence). Here the CDR3 reads CASSTAGEKLFF. The CDR3 DNA is TGTGCCAGCAGCACAGCTGGGGAAAAACTGTTTTTT.

The chain is built from TRBV5-1 and TRBJ2-3, with TRBD2 as a possible D gene (5 bases). The CDR3 has 16 amino acids. V lost 0 bases and J lost 1, with 12 bases in between. Germline-derived CDR1 and CDR2 are SGHRS and YFSETQ. The CDR3 protein is CASSLVLAGGTDTQYF. CDR3 nucleotide sequence: TGCGCCAGCAGCTTGGTTCTAGCTGGGGGCACAGATACGCAGTATTTT.

The rearrangement uses TRBV6-5 and TRBJ2-7; 10 nucleotides agree with TRBD1. Germline lookup yields CDR1 MNHEY and CDR2 SVGAGI. V shed 4 bases and J 6 bases; nucleotides not matched to a gene: 9. The CDR3 has 15 amino acids. Written as DNA, the CDR3 is TGTGCCAGCAGTTTATTTGGACAGGGGGGTTCCGAGCAGTACTTC. The encoded protein is CASSLFGQGGSEQYF.

This clone has just one count. The genes are TRBV11-3 and TRBJ1-1, with D possibly being TRBD1 (6 bases). CDR1 and CDR2 from the germline V gene are SGHNT and YENEEA. The CDR3 contains 16 residues. The germline V and J ends were trimmed by 1 base and 4 bases, with 16 bases remaining between them. CDR3 region: CASSLALGGPGTEAFF. The CDR3 DNA reads TGTGCCAGCAGCTTAGCATTGGGGGGGCCCGGCACTGAAGCTTTCTTT.

The genes are TRBV5-1 and TRBJ1-5; no clear D. Trimming shortened V by 4 bases and J by 2 bases, and 10 bases separated the two germline ends. The CDR3 runs to 14 residues. Germline CDR1 reads SGHRS; CDR2 reads YFSETQ. The CDR3 reads CASSPGVGNQPQHF. The CDR3 region has the DNA TGCGCCAGCAGCCCCGGGGTCGGCAATCAGCCCCAGCATTTT.

The chain employs TRBV5-8 and TRBJ2-7; 14 bases map to TRBD2. Germline CDR1 SGHTS, CDR2 YDEGEE. This CDR3 spans 16 amino acids. V lost 0 bases and J lost 3; bases outside the gene matches: 2. CDR3 protein: CASSLGLAGGIYEQYF. In DNA form, the CDR3 reads TGTGCCAGCAGCTTGGGACTAGCGGGGGGGATCTACGAGCAGTACTTC.

This sequence joins TRBV7-2 and TRBJ2-7; a weak D match, TRBD2 (6 bases). Germline V lookup: CDR1 SGHTA, CDR2 FQGNSA. V shed 8 bases and J shed 4 bases, with 18 bases lying between them. The CDR3 loop spans 14 amino acids. The CDR3 nucleotides read TGTGCCAGCCGTATGGGGACTCTGGGGTACGAGCAGTACTTC. Residues: CASRMGTLGYEQYF.